The 11 T cell receptor beta chains presented below share a single source sample, sequenced in a study of T-cell reconstitution after alpha-beta-depleted transplantation in children. Unique molecular identifiers were incorporated into the prepared TCRbeta library. MiXCR was run by TCRdb on the PCR reads, yielding one entry per CDR3 protein. The sample holds some 390,000 distinct CDR3 sequences, 20% seen once. The specimen comprised PBMCs from the stem cell graft donor, sampled from the stem cell graft. The receptors derive from a human donor who donated a stem cell graft to a child with acute myeloid leukemia.

The gene calls are TRBV28 and TRBJ2-7, with D uncertain. The germline V and J ends were trimmed by 3 bases and 2 bases, with 5 bases remaining between them. The CDR3 loop spans 12 amino acids. Germline V gene sequence: CDR1 MDHEN, CDR2 SYDVKM. CDR3: CASSFQPYEQYF. The CDR3 DNA reads TGTGCCAGCAGTTTCCAACCCTACGAGCAGTACTTC.

This clonotype has just a few counts. The V and J genes are TRBV29-1 and TRBJ2-1; 14 nucleotides agree with TRBD2. In germline, CDR1 is SQVTM, CDR2 ANQGSEA. There are 13 residues in the CDR3. The junction had 5 bases not matched to a gene; V was cut back by 7 bases and J by 9 bases. The chain's CDR3 is CSAGTSGSSEQFF. The CDR3 DNA follows: TGCAGCGCCGGGACTAGCGGGAGCTCTGAGCAGTTCTTC.

This clonotype was detected many times. This rearrangement joins TRBV12-3 or TRBV12-4 to TRBJ1-2; 7 bases line up with TRBD1. V was clipped by 3 bases and J by 0 bases; unmatched bases: 4. There are 15 residues in the CDR3. This chain's CDR3 is CASSLMGQPNYGYTF. CDR3 nucleotides: TGTGCCAGCAGTTTGATGGGACAGCCTAACTATGGCTACACCTTC.

The chain carries TRBV25-1 and TRBJ2-7, with D hard to call. CDR3 length: 13 residues. Looked up from germline, CDR1 is MGHDK and CDR2 is SYGVNS. V was cut by 3 bases and J by 2 bases, with 8 bases left in between. The CDR3 nucleotides are TGTGCCAGCAGTGATCAGGTTACCTACGAGCAGTACTTC. The encoded protein is CASSDQVTYEQYF.

This clonotype showed up many times. V gene TRBV29-1 combines with J gene TRBJ1-4; 7 bases map to TRBD1. V shed 7 bases and J 3 bases; nucleotides not matched to a gene: 11. The CDR3 has 15 amino acids. Germline CDR1 and CDR2: SQVTM and ANQGSEA. CDR3 bases: TGCAGCGCCTTGACAGGGAATTCAGCTAATGAAAAACTGTTTTTT. This translates into CSALTGNSANEKLFF.

The chain recombines TRBV29-1 with TRBJ1-2; 7 nucleotides agree with TRBD1. V dropped 2 bases and J dropped 4; count of bases not matched to a gene: 13. CDR3 length equals 16 residues. The germline gives CDR1 SQVTM, CDR2 ANQGSEA. CDR3 sequence: CSVESDLGQEPYGYTF. The CDR3 nucleotides read TGCAGCGTTGAAAGTGACTTAGGACAGGAGCCCTATGGCTACACCTTC.

Only a few counts were recorded for this clonotype. V is TRBV24-1 and J is TRBJ1-5; D remains ambiguous. V was clipped by 0 bases and J by 4 bases, with 0 bases between them. Per the germline V gene, CDR1 is KGHDR and CDR2 is SFDVKD. The CDR3 spans 12 residues. Written as DNA, the CDR3 is TGTGCCACCAGTGATTTGAATCAGCCCCAGCATTTT. This codes for CATSDLNQPQHF.

Only a few counts were recorded for this clonotype. This chain joins TRBV7-2 and TRBJ2-7, with D possibly matching TRBD1 (6 bases). CDR1 and CDR2 (germline): SGHTA, FQGNSA. The V end lost 0 bases, the J end lost 0 bases, and 12 bases lay between the germline ends. This CDR3 spans 16 amino acids. As DNA, the CDR3 is TGTGCCAGCAGCTTAGCATCGGGACAAGACTCCTACGAGCAGTACTTC. Residues: CASSLASGQDSYEQYF.

The chain has TRBV28 and TRBJ1-2, with D unclear. Trimming cost V 2 bases and J 8 bases, with 9 bases left between them. CDR3 length equals 12 residues. The V gene's germline CDR1 is MDHEN and CDR2 SYDVKM. The CDR3 reads CASSLRLEGYTF. In nucleotides, the CDR3 is TGTGCCAGCAGTTTAAGGCTTGAGGGCTACACCTTC.

V usage is TRBV19 and J usage is TRBJ2-7; the match to TRBD1 covers 9 bases. The CDR3 is 13 amino acids. Germline-derived CDR1 and CDR2 are LNHDA and SQIVND (reference sequence). V trimming: 6 bases; J trimming: 7 bases; junction bases outside the gene matches: 7. The chain's CDR3 is CASRGQGLREQYF. DNA for the CDR3: TGTGCCAGTAGGGGACAGGGTCTTCGGGAGCAGTACTTC.

The chain carries TRBV3-1 and TRBJ2-1; 14 bases fit TRBD2. This CDR3 comprises 20 residues. The germline CDR1 and CDR2 sequences are LGHDT and YNNKEL (reference sequence). J gave up 2 bases and V 4 bases, and 13 bases lay outside the gene matches. The chain's CDR3 is CASSRSFWGLAGATYNEQFF. The CDR3 DNA is TGTGCCAGCAGCCGAAGTTTCTGGGGACTAGCGGGAGCCACCTACAATGAGCAGTTCTTC.